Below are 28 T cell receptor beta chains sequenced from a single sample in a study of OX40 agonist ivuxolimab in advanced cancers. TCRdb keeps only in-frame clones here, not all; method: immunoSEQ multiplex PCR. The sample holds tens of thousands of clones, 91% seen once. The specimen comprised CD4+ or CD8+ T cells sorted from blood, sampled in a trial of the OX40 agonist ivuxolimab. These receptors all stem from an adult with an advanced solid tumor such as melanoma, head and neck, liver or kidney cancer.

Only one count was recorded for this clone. The CDR3 DNA sequence: TGTGCCAGCAGCTTAGCCCCATTACTAGCGGCCTCCTACAATGAGCAGTTCTTC. This sequence encodes CASSLAPLLAASYNEQFF. The chain joins TRBV7-8 to TRBJ2-1, with 8 nucleotides matching TRBD2. This CDR3 contains 18 residues. Trimming took 0 bases from V and 0 from J; bases not matched to a gene: 7. The V gene's germline CDR1 is SGHVS and CDR2 FQNEAQ.

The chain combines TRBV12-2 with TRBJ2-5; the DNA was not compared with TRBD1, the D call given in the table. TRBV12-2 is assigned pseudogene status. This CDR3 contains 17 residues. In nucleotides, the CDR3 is TGTGCAAGTCGCTTCCCAAGACGGGACAGGGGGCAAAAGACCCAGTACTTC. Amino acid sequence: CASRFPRRDRGQKTQYF.

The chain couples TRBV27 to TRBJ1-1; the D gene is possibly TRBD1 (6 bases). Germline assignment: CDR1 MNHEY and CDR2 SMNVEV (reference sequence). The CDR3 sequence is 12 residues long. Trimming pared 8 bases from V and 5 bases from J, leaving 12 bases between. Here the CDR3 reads CASGLQGTEAFF. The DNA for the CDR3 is TGTGCCAGCGGACTACAGGGAACTGAAGCTTTCTTT.

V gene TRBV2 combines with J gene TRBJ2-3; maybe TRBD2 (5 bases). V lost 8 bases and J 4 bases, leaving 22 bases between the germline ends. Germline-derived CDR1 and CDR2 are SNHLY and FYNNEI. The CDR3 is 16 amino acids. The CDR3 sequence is CASRRSWESTSDTQYF. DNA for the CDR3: TGTGCCAGCCGACGATCGTGGGAGTCAACCTCAGATACGCAGTATTTT.

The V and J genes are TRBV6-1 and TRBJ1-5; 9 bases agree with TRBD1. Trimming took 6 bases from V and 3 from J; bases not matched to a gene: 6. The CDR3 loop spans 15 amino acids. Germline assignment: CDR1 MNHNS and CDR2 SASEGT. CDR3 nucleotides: TGTGCCAGCAGGCCGGACAGGGGAGTCAATCAGCCCCAGCATTTT. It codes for CASRPDRGVNQPQHF.

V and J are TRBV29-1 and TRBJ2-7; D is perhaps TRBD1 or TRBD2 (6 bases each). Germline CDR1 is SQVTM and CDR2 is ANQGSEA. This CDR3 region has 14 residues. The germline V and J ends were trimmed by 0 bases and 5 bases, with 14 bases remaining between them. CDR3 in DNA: TGCAGCGTTGAAGACCGGGGGACAAACAACGAGCAGTACTTC. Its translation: CSVEDRGTNNEQYF.

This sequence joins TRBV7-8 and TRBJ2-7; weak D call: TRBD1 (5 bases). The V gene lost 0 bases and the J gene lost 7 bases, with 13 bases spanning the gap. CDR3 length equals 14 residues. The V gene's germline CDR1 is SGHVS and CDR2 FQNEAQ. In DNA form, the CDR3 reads TGTGCCAGCAGCTTAGCCCACCCAGGGCCGGAGCAGTACTTC. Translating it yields CASSLAHPGPEQYF.

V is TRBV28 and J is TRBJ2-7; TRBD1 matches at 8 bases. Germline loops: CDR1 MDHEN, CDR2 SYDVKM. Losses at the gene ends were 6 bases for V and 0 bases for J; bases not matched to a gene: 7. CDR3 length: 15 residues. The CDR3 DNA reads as TGTGCCAGCAGCCTCAGGGGGCCCTACTCCTACGAGCAGTACTTC. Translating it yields CASSLRGPYSYEQYF.

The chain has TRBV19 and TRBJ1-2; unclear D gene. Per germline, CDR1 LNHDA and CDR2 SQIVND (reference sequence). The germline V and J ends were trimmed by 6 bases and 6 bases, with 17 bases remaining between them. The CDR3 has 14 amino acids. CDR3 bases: TGTGCCAGTAGCCCCTCGCTGGGCCCAAATGGCTACACCTTC. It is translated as CASSPSLGPNGYTF.

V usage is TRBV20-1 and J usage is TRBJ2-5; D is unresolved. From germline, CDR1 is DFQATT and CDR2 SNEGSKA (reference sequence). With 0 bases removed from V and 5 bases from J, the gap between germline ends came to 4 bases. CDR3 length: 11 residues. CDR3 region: CSARDLETQYF. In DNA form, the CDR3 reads TGCAGTGCTAGAGATTTGGAGACCCAGTACTTC.

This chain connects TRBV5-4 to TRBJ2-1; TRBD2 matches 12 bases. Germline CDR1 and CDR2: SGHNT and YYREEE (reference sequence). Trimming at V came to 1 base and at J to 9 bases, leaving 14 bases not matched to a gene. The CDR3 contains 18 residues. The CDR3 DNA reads TGTGCCAGCAGCTTGCCTAGCGGGAGGGCCCTCGCGGGCGGTGAGCAGTTCTTC. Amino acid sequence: CASSLPSGRALAGGEQFF.

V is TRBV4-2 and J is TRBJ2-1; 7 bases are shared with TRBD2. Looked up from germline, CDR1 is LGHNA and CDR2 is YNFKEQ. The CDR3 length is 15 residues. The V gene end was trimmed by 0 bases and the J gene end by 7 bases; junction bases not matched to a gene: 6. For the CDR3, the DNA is TGTGCCAGCAGCCAAGAACTAGCGATCGGGAATGAGCAGTTCTTC. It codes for CASSQELAIGNEQFF.

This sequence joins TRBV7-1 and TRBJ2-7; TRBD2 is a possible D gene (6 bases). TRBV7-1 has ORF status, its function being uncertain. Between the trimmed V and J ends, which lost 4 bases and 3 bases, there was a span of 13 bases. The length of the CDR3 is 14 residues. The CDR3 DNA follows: TGTGCCAGCAGCTTATCCCAGACTAGCTACGAGCAGTACTTC. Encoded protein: CASSLSQTSYEQYF.

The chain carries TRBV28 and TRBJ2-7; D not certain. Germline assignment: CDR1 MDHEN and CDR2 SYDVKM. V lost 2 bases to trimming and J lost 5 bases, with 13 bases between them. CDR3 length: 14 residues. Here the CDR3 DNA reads TGTGCCAGCAGTTTAAGACGGGTTGGGGACGAGCAGTACTTC. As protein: CASSLRRVGDEQYF.

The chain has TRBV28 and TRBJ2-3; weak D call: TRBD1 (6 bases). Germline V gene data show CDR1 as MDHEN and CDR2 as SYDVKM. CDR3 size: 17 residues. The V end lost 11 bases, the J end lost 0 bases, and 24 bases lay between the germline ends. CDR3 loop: CAARSEEDGQSTDTQYF. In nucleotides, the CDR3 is TGTGCCGCCCGGAGCGAGGAGGACGGACAGAGCACAGATACGCAGTATTTT. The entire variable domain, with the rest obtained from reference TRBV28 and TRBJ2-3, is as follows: DVKVTQSSRYLVKRTGEKVFLECVQDMDHENMFWYRQDPGLGLRLIYFSYDVKMKEKGDIPEGYSVSREKKERFSLILESASTNQTSMYLCAARSEEDGQSTDTQYFGPGTRLTVL.

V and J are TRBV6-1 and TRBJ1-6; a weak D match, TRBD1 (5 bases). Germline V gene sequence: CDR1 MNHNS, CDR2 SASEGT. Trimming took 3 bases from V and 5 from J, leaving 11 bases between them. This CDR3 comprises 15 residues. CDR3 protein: CASSDAQGDNSPLHF. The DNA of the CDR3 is TGTGCCAGCAGTGATGCTCAGGGTGATAATTCACCCCTCCACTTT.

CDR3 nucleotide sequence: TGTGCCAGCAGCCAGACCACAGGGGGCAATGAGCAGTTCTTC. The encoded protein is CASSQTTGGNEQFF. V is TRBV7-6 and J is TRBJ2-1; 8 positions agree with TRBD1. Germline trimming cut 5 bases from V and 6 bases from J; bases unmatched to any gene: 6. This CDR3 region has 14 residues. Germline lookup yields CDR1 SGHVS and CDR2 FNYEAQ.

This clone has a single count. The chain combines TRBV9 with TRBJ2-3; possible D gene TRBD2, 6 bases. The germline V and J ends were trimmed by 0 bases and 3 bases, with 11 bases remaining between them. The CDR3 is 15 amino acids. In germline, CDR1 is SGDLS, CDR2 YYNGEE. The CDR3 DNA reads TGTGCCAGCAGCGTAGACCCTAGCGATACAGATACGCAGTATTTT. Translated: CASSVDPSDTDTQYF. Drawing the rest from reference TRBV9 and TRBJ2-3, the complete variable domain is DSGVTQTPKHLITATGQRVTLRCSPRSGDLSVYWYQQSLDQGLQFLIQYYNGEERAKGNILERFSAQQFPDLHSELNLSSLELGDSALYFCASSVDPSDTDTQYFGPGTRLTVL.

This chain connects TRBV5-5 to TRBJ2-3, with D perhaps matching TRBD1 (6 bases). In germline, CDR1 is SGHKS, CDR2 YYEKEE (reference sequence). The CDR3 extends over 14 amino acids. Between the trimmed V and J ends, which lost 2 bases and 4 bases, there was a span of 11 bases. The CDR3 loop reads CASSFGDIPDTQYF. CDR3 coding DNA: TGTGCCAGCAGCTTCGGGGACATTCCAGATACGCAGTATTTT.

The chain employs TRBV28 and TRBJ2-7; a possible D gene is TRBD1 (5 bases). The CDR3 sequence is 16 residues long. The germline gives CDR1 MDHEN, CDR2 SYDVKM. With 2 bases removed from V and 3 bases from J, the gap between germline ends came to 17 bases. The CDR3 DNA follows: TGTGCCAGCAGTTTACGTTGGCAGGGAAACGACTACGAGCAGTACTTC. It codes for CASSLRWQGNDYEQYF.

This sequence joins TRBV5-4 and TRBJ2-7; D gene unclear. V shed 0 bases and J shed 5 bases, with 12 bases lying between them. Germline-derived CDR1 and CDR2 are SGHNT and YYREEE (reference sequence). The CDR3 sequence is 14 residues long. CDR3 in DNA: TGTGCCAGCAGCTTGGGGTGGGCGTCGGACGAGCAGTACGTC. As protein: CASSLGWASDEQYV.

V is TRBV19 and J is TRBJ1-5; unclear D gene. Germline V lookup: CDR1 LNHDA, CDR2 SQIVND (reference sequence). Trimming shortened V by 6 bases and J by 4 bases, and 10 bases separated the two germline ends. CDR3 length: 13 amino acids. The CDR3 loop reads CASRGRKNQPQHF. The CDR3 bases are TGTGCCAGTAGAGGCCGGAAAAATCAGCCCCAGCATTTT.

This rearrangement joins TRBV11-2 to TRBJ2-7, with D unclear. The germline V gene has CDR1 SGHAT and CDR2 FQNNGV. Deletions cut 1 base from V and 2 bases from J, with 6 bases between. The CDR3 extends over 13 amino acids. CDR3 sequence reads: CASSLGLTYEQYF. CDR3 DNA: TGTGCCAGCAGCTTAGGTCTTACCTACGAGCAGTACTTC.

This CDR3 is CASGVEAYEQYF. CDR3 nucleotide sequence: TGCGCCAGCGGGGTGGAGGCCTACGAGCAGTACTTC. The rearrangement links TRBV5-1 to TRBJ2-7, with D tentatively TRBD2 (5 bases). V was clipped by 7 bases and J by 2 bases, with 10 bases between them. CDR3 length equals 12 residues. In germline, CDR1 is SGHRS, CDR2 YFSETQ.

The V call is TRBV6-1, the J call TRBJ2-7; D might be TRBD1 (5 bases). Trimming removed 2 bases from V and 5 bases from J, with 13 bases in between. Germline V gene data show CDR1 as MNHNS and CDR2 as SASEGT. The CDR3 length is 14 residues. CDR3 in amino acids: CASSELGKGDEQYF. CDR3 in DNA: TGTGCCAGCAGTGAACTCGGTAAAGGGGACGAGCAGTACTTC.

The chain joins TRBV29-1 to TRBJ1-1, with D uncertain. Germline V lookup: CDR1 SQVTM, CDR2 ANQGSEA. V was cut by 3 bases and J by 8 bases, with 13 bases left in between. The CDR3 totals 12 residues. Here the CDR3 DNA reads TGCAGCGTTGACACCGGGCCCGCGGAAGCTTTCTTT. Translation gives CSVDTGPAEAFF.

In DNA form, the CDR3 reads TGTGCCAGTAGTATCGCACTCCAAGAGACCCAGTACTTC. This sequence encodes CASSIALQETQYF. J is TRBJ2-5 and V is TRBV19, with unresolved D. Germline CDR1 and CDR2: LNHDA and SQIVND (reference sequence). The germline V and J ends were trimmed by 3 bases and 1 base, with 6 bases remaining between them. The length of the CDR3 is 13 residues.

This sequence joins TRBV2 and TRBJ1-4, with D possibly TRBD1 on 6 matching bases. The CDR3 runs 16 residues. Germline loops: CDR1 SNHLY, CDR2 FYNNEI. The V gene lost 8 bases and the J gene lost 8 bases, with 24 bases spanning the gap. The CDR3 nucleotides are TGTGCCAGCGCTACCGGAGGTGGGGGGCTTGGGGAAAAACTGTTTTTT. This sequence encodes CASATGGGGLGEKLFF.